The 9 T cell receptor beta chains reported below all come from one sample, sequenced in a study of T cell repertoires in cytomegalovirus infection. TCRdb re-derived calls from the reads in MiXCR, one entry per CDR3 protein. The repertoire holds approximately 150,000 distinct CDR3 sequences, with under 8.5% as singletons. Sequenced sample: PBMCs. Every receptor here comes from a human donor in good health (CMV status not recorded). Some clones in this sample may be carry-over from other donors' samples.

On this clonotype: Being one base from a much bigger clone, this may be a read error. The rearrangement uses TRBV20-1 and TRBJ2-7; 8 nucleotides match TRBD2. Germline values: CDR1 DFQATT, CDR2 SNEGSKA (reference sequence). This CDR3 has 14 residues. V was clipped by 5 bases and J by 4 bases; unmatched bases: 10. The CDR3 DNA is TGCAGTGCTCCGACTAAGCGGGGGACGTACGAGCAGTACTTC. This gives the protein CSAPTKRGTYEQYF.

Concerning this clonotype itself: The junction departs from the called germline gene at one end, perhaps through a read error. The CDR3 DNA sequence: TGCAGTGCTAGAGAACGTGGAACCACCATATATTTT. Its translation is CSARERGTTIYF. The J gene is TRBJ1-3, the V gene TRBV20-1, with no clear D. This CDR3 spans 12 amino acids. The V gene's germline CDR1 is DFQATT and CDR2 SNEGSKA (reference sequence).

This clonotype was recorded at least ten times. V and J are TRBV4-1 and TRBJ2-1; the match to TRBD2 covers 9 bases. Germline CDR1 is MGHRA and CDR2 is YSYEKL. Trimming at V came to 6 bases and at J to 8 bases, leaving 14 bases not matched to a gene. CDR3 length equals 16 residues. The CDR3 sequence is CASRKGSLAGLDEQFF. The CDR3 DNA sequence: TGCGCCAGCAGGAAAGGTTCGCTAGCGGGGTTGGATGAGCAGTTCTTC.

This clonotype was counted ten times or more. The chain employs TRBV19 and TRBJ1-4, with D tentatively TRBD1 (5 bases). The germline CDR1 and CDR2 sequences are LNHDA and SQIVND (reference sequence). Trimming stripped 7 bases from V and 5 bases from J, with 23 bases between. The CDR3 contains 17 residues. The CDR3 bases are TGTGCCAGTACCCTCGACCGGGACCCACGGGGGAATGAAAAACTGTTTTTT. Protein: CASTLDRDPRGNEKLFF.

Regarding this clonotype: This may be a read error: a much more frequent sequence differs by one nucleotide. The chain is built from TRBV20-1 and TRBJ1-2, with D maybe TRBD1 (5 bases). Trimming took 5 bases from V and 6 from J, leaving 13 bases between them. The V gene's germline CDR1 is DFQATT and CDR2 SNEGSKA (reference sequence). This CDR3 is built from 12 residues. The CDR3 sequence is CSASRGGDGYTF. For the CDR3, the DNA is TGCAGTGCTTCACGGGGCGGTGATGGCTACACCTTC.

This clonotype occurred many times. The rearrangement joins TRBV7-9 to TRBJ2-2; the match to TRBD1 covers 12 bases. This CDR3 region has 19 residues. The V gene's germline CDR1 is SEHNR and CDR2 FQNEAQ (reference sequence). J gave up 0 bases and V 3 bases, and 8 bases lay outside the gene matches. The chain's CDR3 is CASSFGTGGQGANTGELFF. In DNA form, the CDR3 reads TGTGCCAGCAGCTTTGGGACAGGGGGCCAAGGGGCGAACACCGGGGAGCTGTTTTTT.

This clonotype was observed at least ten times. This sequence joins TRBV7-9 and TRBJ2-7; tentatively, D is TRBD1 (6 bases). Germline-derived CDR1 and CDR2 are SEHNR and FQNEAQ (reference sequence). CDR3 size: 13 residues. V lost 5 bases to trimming and J lost 4 bases, with 12 bases between them. CDR3 coding DNA: TGTGCCAGCAGCCTCCAGGGGACGTACGAGCAGTACTTC. This translates into CASSLQGTYEQYF.

This clonotype was seen ten or more times. V is TRBV15 and J is TRBJ2-5; TRBD1 agrees at 9 bases. The germline V gene has CDR1 LNHNV and CDR2 YYDKDF (reference sequence). There are 17 residues in the CDR3. J was trimmed by 4 bases and V by 0 bases; bases with no gene match: 9. The CDR3 sequence is CATSRDPPGQGGETQYF. Here the CDR3 DNA reads TGTGCCACCAGCAGAGATCCACCGGGACAGGGAGGAGAGACCCAGTACTTC.

V and J are TRBV7-2 and TRBJ2-3, with 8 bases aligning to TRBD2. CDR1 is SGHTA, CDR2 FQGNSA, per germline. Trimming at V came to 5 bases and at J to 10 bases, leaving 8 bases not matched to a gene. The CDR3 is made up of 13 amino acids. CDR3 sequence: CASSRLAWPAQYF. In nucleotides, the CDR3 is TGTGCCAGCAGCCGACTAGCGTGGCCGGCGCAGTATTTT.